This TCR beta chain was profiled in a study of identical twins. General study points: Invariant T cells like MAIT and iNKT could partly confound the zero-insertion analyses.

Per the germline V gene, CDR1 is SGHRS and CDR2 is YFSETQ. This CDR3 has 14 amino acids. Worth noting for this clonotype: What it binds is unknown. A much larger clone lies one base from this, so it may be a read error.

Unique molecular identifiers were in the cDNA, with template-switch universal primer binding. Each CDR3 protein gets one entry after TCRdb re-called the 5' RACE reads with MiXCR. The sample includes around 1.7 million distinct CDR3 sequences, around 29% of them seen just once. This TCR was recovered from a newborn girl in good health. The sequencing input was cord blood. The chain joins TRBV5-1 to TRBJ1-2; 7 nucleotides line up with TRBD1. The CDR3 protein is CASSLRGGDYGYSF. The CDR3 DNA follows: TGCGCCAGCAGCTTGAGAGGGGGCGACTATGGCTACTCCTTC. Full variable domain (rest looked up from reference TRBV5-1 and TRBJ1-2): KAGVTQTPRYLIKTRGQQVTLSCSPISGHRSVSWYQQTPGQGLQFLFEYFSETQRNKGNFPGRFSGRQFSNSRSEMNVSTLELGDSALYLCASSLRGGDYGYSFGSGTRLTVV.